Following are 27 T cell receptor beta chains from one sample sequenced in a study of T cell repertoires in cytomegalovirus infection (dated by TCRdb to the late 2010s). Sequencing was performed on an Illumina HiSeq 1500. TCRdb took the public reads, trimmed them with fastp at Q25, ran MiXCR for clone calling and kept in-frame beta chains. Rows matching on CDR3 protein sequence are summarized as one entry with the most common DNA and genes. Across this sample there are fewer than 550,000 distinct CDR3 sequences, with 16% seen only once. 24% of the sample is held by the ten biggest clonotypes. The sequencing input was CD8+ T cells from PBMCs. These receptors were obtained from a human donor in good health (CMV status not recorded). Some clones in this sample may be carry-over from other donors' samples.

This sequence joins TRBV25-1 and TRBJ2-3, with 8 nucleotides matching TRBD1. V lost 5 bases and J lost 3; bases outside the gene matches: 19. CDR3 size: 19 residues. Germline V CDR1 and CDR2: MGHDK, SYGVNS. CDR3 coding DNA: TGTGCCAGCAGTCAAACGGTACCGGACAGGGTTTTGACGACAGATACGCAGTATTTT. Protein product: CASSQTVPDRVLTTDTQYF. The complete variable domain, with remaining parts taken from reference TRBV25-1 and TRBJ2-3, reads EADIYQTPRYLVIGTGKKITLECSQTMGHDKMYWYQQDPGMELHLIHYSYGVNSTEKGDLSSESTVSRIRTEHFPLTLESARPSHTSQYLCASSQTVPDRVLTTDTQYFGPGTRLTVL.

The V call is TRBV12-3 or TRBV12-4, the J call TRBJ1-1; the D is unclear. The length of the CDR3 is 13 residues. V was cut by 5 bases and J by 4 bases, with 11 bases left in between. The CDR3 loop is CASSPDVGTEAFF. Here the CDR3 DNA reads TGTGCCAGCAGTCCCGACGTGGGCACTGAAGCTTTCTTT.

This clonotype was seen at least ten times. V usage is TRBV12-3 or TRBV12-4 and J usage is TRBJ1-2, with D unresolved. The V and J ends lost 7 bases and 0 bases respectively, with 9 bases between them. The CDR3 totals 13 residues. The CDR3 bases are TGTGCCAGCACCTTTGGGACTAACTATGGCTACACCTTC. It yields the protein CASTFGTNYGYTF.

The chain recombines TRBV15 with TRBJ2-7, with D unclear. CDR3 length: 14 amino acids. Germline V gene data show CDR1 as LNHNV and CDR2 as YYDKDF (reference sequence). Trimming left V 0 bases short and J 3 bases short, with 9 bases between. The CDR3 DNA is TGTGCCACCAGCAGAGACAGAGACTTCTACGAGCAGTACTTC. Amino acid sequence: CATSRDRDFYEQYF. Full variable domain (outside the CDR3, taken from reference TRBV15 and TRBJ2-7): DAMVIQNPRYQVTQFGKPVTLSCSQTLNHNVMYWYQQKSSQAPKLLFHYYDKDFNNEADTPDNFQSRRPNTSFCFLDIRSPGLGDTAMYLCATSRDRDFYEQYFGPGTRLTVT.

This chain links TRBV12-3 or TRBV12-4 with TRBJ2-1; 7 bases agree with TRBD1. This CDR3 has 14 amino acids. The V and J ends lost 0 bases and 14 bases, in that order; junction bases with no gene match: 10. The CDR3 reads CASSLAAWGQLEFF. CDR3 in DNA: TGTGCCAGCAGTTTAGCGGCGTGGGGACAGCTCGAGTTCTTC.

As to this clonotype: The final CDR3 position lacks the conserved phenylalanine or tryptophan, pointing to a likely read error. The chain couples TRBV7-9 to TRBJ2-1, with 10 bases lining up with TRBD2. Germline V CDR1 and CDR2: SEHNR, FQNEAQ (reference sequence). This CDR3 is 17 amino acids long. V shed 4 bases, J shed 9 bases, and the junction held 15 bases outside the gene matches. DNA for the CDR3: TGTGCCAGCAGCTCAGGGGCCGGGACTAGCGTGCCAGGTGAGCAGTTCTTA. This translates into CASSSGAGTSVPGEQFL.

This clonotype was recorded at least ten times. The chain combines TRBV7-8 with TRBJ2-5; D unresolved. The V and J ends lost 7 bases and 1 base respectively, with 10 bases between them. Germline lookup yields CDR1 SGHVS and CDR2 FQNEAQ. The length of the CDR3 is 13 residues. CDR3 bases: TGTGCCAGCAACGTAGGGATCCAAGAGACCCAGTACTTC. Translated: CASNVGIQETQYF.

The table lists this clonotype with many counts. This chain uses TRBV7-9 with TRBJ2-7; 8 bases are shared with TRBD1. Looked up from germline, CDR1 is SEHNR and CDR2 is FQNEAQ (reference sequence). Trimming cost V 5 bases and J 3 bases; bases outside gene matches: 6. The CDR3 is 14 amino acids. The CDR3 nucleotides read TGTGCCAGCAGCGGGCGACAGGGGAACTACGAGCAGTACTTC. Protein sequence: CASSGRQGNYEQYF.

This clonotype occurred many times. The chain is built from TRBV6-1 and TRBJ1-5; weak D call: TRBD1 (5 bases). Trimming took off 4 bases at V and 1 base at J, with 11 bases between the two ends. Per germline, CDR1 MNHNS and CDR2 SASEGT. The CDR3 consists of 15 residues. CDR3 residues: CASSAQGASNQPQHF. The CDR3 DNA reads as TGTGCCAGCAGTGCTCAGGGAGCGAGCAATCAGCCCCAGCATTTT.

Points on this clonotype: This may stem from a read error, because a much larger clone lies one nucleotide away. The chain has TRBV28 and TRBJ2-2, with 9 bases aligning to TRBD2. The CDR3 spans 16 residues. Germline V gene lookup returns CDR1 MDHEN and CDR2 SYDVKM. Germline trimming cut 3 bases from V and 7 bases from J; bases unmatched to any gene: 9. The CDR3 coding sequence is TGTGCCAGCAGTTTCTACGGCGGGAGGGTTGACGGGGAGCTGTTTTTT. This translates into CASSFYGGRVDGELFF. Combining the CDR3 with reference TRBV28 and TRBJ2-2 gives the whole variable domain DVKVTQSSRYLVKRTGEKVFLECVQDMDHENMFWYRQDPGLGLRLIYFSYDVKMKEKGDIPEGYSVSREKKERFSLILESASTNQTSMYLCASSFYGGRVDGELFFGEGSRLTVL.

The rearrangement links TRBV28 to TRBJ2-3; TRBD2 matches 8 bases. The germline V gene encodes CDR1 MDHEN and CDR2 SYDVKM. The CDR3 is made up of 15 amino acids. J was trimmed by 4 bases and V by 7 bases; bases with no gene match: 10. This CDR3 is CASMCGRTSPDTQYF. CDR3 DNA sequence: TGTGCCAGCATGTGCGGGAGGACAAGCCCAGATACGCAGTATTTT.

As regards this clonotype: Sequence at one end of the junction differs from germline and may be a read error. The chain combines TRBV28 with TRBJ2-7; TRBD1 or TRBD2 may be the D gene (5 bases each). Germline values: CDR1 MDHEN, CDR2 SYDVKM. The CDR3 contains 14 residues. This CDR3 reads CVSWEQGKAYEQYF. In nucleotides, the CDR3 is TGTGTCAGCTGGGAGCAGGGTAAGGCTTACGAGCAGTACTTC.

This clonotype came up many times. The chain is built from TRBV12-3 or TRBV12-4 and TRBJ2-2; D unclear. CDR3 size: 12 residues. V dropped 6 bases and J dropped 6 bases, with 8 bases sitting between them. The CDR3 sequence is CASSPPAGELFF. The CDR3 coding sequence is TGTGCCAGCAGCCCCCCGGCCGGGGAGCTGTTTTTT.

Concerning this clonotype itself: The junction and the germline gene differ at one end; a read error may be behind it. This chain joins TRBV5-6 and TRBJ1-5; 7 positions match TRBD1. The CDR3 has 13 residues. Germline CDR1 reads SGHDT; CDR2 reads YYEEEE. CDR3 in DNA: TGTGCCAGCAGCTTGGCACCGGGACAGCCCCAGGATTTT. Protein: CASSLAPGQPQDF.

This clonotype appeared once. This chain links TRBV12-3 or TRBV12-4 with TRBJ1-1; D not resolved. Trimming took 3 bases from V and 11 from J, leaving 13 bases between them. This CDR3 spans 12 amino acids. The CDR3 spells CASSLLANDAFF. CDR3 nucleotides: TGTGCCAGCAGTTTGCTCGCCAATGACGCTTTCTTT.

To note about this clonotype: This may be a read error, as it is one base from a much larger clone. The genes are TRBV9 and TRBJ2-1, with TRBD2 identical over 7 bases. Trimming cost V 5 bases and J 0 bases; bases outside gene matches: 2. CDR1 is SGDLS, CDR2 YYNGEE, per germline. This CDR3 is 14 amino acids long. CDR3: CASRGGSSYNEQFF. Here the CDR3 DNA reads TGTGCCAGCAGGGGCGGGAGCTCCTACAATGAGCAGTTCTTC.

This clonotype has ten or more counts. The rearrangement uses TRBV6-1 and TRBJ1-4; 8 bases match TRBD1. J was trimmed by 4 bases and V by 4 bases; bases with no gene match: 5. Germline loops: CDR1 MNHNS, CDR2 SASEGT. This CDR3 has 15 amino acids. The CDR3 sequence: CASSAGQGLNEKLFF. As DNA, the CDR3 is TGTGCCAGCAGTGCCGGACAGGGTCTTAATGAAAAACTGTTTTTT.

The chain carries TRBV6-5 and TRBJ1-1; a weak D match, TRBD1 (6 bases). This CDR3 is 12 amino acids long. CDR1 and CDR2 from the germline V gene are MNHEY and SVGAGI. V was cut by 6 bases and J by 6 bases, with 11 bases left in between. CDR3 DNA sequence: TGTGCCAGCAGCGGCCGGGGGCCTGAAGCTTTCTTT. Its protein is CASSGRGPEAFF.

In this sample, this clonotype turned up many times. The chain joins TRBV19 to TRBJ1-1; possible D gene TRBD1, 6 bases. The length of the CDR3 is 12 residues. Per the germline V gene, CDR1 is LNHDA and CDR2 is SQIVND (reference sequence). V shed 6 bases and J shed 4 bases, with 9 bases lying between them. In DNA, the CDR3 is TGTGCCAGTAGCGGACAGTCCACTGAAGCTTTCTTT. Residues: CASSGQSTEAFF.

The chain joins TRBV6-2 or TRBV6-3 to TRBJ1-3; D uncertain. This CDR3 contains 12 residues. Germline lookup yields CDR1 MNHEY and CDR2 SVGEGT. V dropped 8 bases and J dropped 7 bases, with 12 bases sitting between them. The CDR3 DNA reads TGTGCCAGCGCTCCTATGAGGAACACCATATATTTT. It codes for CASAPMRNTIYF.

This clonotype was seen repeatedly, ten times or more. The V call is TRBV7-9, the J call TRBJ1-1; a weak D match, TRBD1 (6 bases). Germline V gene sequence: CDR1 SEHNR, CDR2 FQNEAQ (reference sequence). Deletions cut 10 bases from V and 4 bases from J, with 16 bases between. This CDR3 has 13 amino acids. The CDR3 region is CATEANRVTEAFF. Here the CDR3 DNA reads TGTGCCACCGAAGCGAACAGGGTCACTGAAGCTTTCTTT. Together with reference TRBV7-9 and TRBJ1-1, the CDR3 gives the full variable domain: DTGVSQNPRHKITKRGQNVTFRCDPISEHNRLYWYRQTLGQGPEFLTYFQNEAQLEKSRLLSDRFSAERPKGSFSTLEIQRTEQGDSAMYLCATEANRVTEAFFGQGTRLTVV.

This clonotype occurred many times. CDR3 residues: CASSMGQYESPLHF. The CDR3 bases are TGTGCCAGTAGTATGGGACAATACGAATCACCCCTCCACTTT. The chain uses TRBV19 and TRBJ1-6; D may be TRBD1 (6 bases). The CDR3 has 14 residues. Germline lookup yields CDR1 LNHDA and CDR2 SQIVND (reference sequence). Trimming shortened V by 3 bases and J by 10 bases, and 13 bases separated the two germline ends. The entire variable domain, with the rest obtained from reference TRBV19 and TRBJ1-6, is as follows: DGGITQSPKYLFRKEGQNVTLSCEQNLNHDAMYWYRQDPGQGLRLIYYSQIVNDFQKGDIAEGYSVSREKKESFPLTVTSAQKNPTAFYLCASSMGQYESPLHFGNGTRLTVT.

This clonotype was recorded at least ten times. The rearrangement links TRBV7-8 to TRBJ2-1; 10 nucleotides match TRBD2. V lost 5 bases, J lost 4 bases, and 5 bases stayed unmatched. The germline V gene has CDR1 SGHVS and CDR2 FQNEAQ. This CDR3 spans 15 amino acids. The CDR3 bases are TGTGCCAGCAGCCTATCTAGCGGGAGTTACAATGAGCAGTTCTTC. Translated, it gives CASSLSSGSYNEQFF.

This clonotype was seen repeatedly, ten times or more. The V call is TRBV10-2, the J call TRBJ2-2, with D perhaps matching TRBD1 or TRBD2 (5 bases each). CDR1 and CDR2 from the germline V gene are WSHSY and SAAADI. The length of the CDR3 is 12 residues. V gave up 8 bases and J gave up 5 bases, with 9 bases separating them. The CDR3 region has the DNA TGCGCCAGCTTGGGGGAGACCGGGGAGCTGTTTTTT. Protein: CASLGETGELFF.

This clonotype was detected a few times. This sequence joins TRBV27 and TRBJ2-1, with TRBD1 matching over 9 bases. From germline, CDR1 is MNHEY and CDR2 SMNVEV (reference sequence). There are 14 residues in the CDR3. Trimming cost V 11 bases and J 5 bases; bases outside gene matches: 10. CDR3 DNA: TGTGCCTGTCACGGGACAGGGTTTAACAATGAGCAGTTCTTC. Translated, it gives CACHGTGFNNEQFF.

This clonotype was found many times. The V gene is TRBV27, the J gene TRBJ1-5; 10 bases align to TRBD1. J lost 7 bases, V lost 6 bases, and 9 bases had no gene match. The CDR3 is 15 residues long. The V gene's germline CDR1 is MNHEY and CDR2 SMNVEV (reference sequence). CDR3 bases: TGTGCCAGCAGCATAGGACAGGGGGTAAGGCAGCCCCAGCATTTT. It encodes CASSIGQGVRQPQHF.

The sample holds many counts of this clonotype. V is TRBV27 and J is TRBJ2-7, with D hard to call. Per the germline V gene, CDR1 is MNHEY and CDR2 is SMNVEV (reference sequence). With 4 bases removed from V and 4 bases from J, the gap between germline ends came to 11 bases. The CDR3 totals 13 residues. The CDR3 region is CASSSSLIYEQYF. CDR3 DNA sequence: TGTGCCAGCAGTTCGTCCCTGATTTACGAGCAGTACTTC.